This entry is about one T cell receptor (beta chain). Its antigen is as yet unknown. This CDR3 is also generated by other DNA sequences in the sample. This specimen comes from a study of T cell responses to AZD1222 COVID-19 vaccine. Study-level points and caveats: Females outnumbered males among donors, who were mostly white British; clonal diversity was possibly underestimated. An increase in Spike-specific TCR breadth and depth was observed after two AZD1222 doses. Sampled repertoires all dated from after the peak T cell response. Seropositive at baseline were only a handful of AZD1222 recipients.

TCRdb's table, derived via immunoSEQ multiplex PCR, lists solely in-frame clones and lacks some. The profile covers 140,000 to 150,000 clones, with 93% appearing a single time and approximately 12% taken by the ten largest. The receptor was isolated from an adult who had recovered from COVID-19. Sequenced here: peripheral blood, sampled after recovery from COVID-19.

CDR3 nucleotide sequence: TGTGCCAGCAGCTTAATGAACACTGAAGCTTTCTTT. Amino acids: CASSLMNTEAFF. The V call is TRBV7-9, the J call TRBJ1-1; D is uncertain. Trimming pared 2 bases from V and 0 bases from J, leaving 1 base between. CDR1 is SEHNR, CDR2 FQNEAQ, per germline (reference sequence). The CDR3 is made up of 12 amino acids.